This T cell receptor beta chain emerged from a study of tumor T cells in aggressive B-cell lymphoma. This CDR3 has 16 amino acids. Trimming took 0 bases from V and 0 from J, leaving 11 bases between them. Looked up from germline, CDR1 is SGHRS and CDR2 is YFSETQ. The repertoire was sequenced with immunoSEQ multiplex PCR; TCRdb's copy has only in-frame clones and lacks some. The table shows about 7,900 clones, with about four fifths occurring only once. This chain links TRBV5-1 with TRBJ2-3, with D possibly matching TRBD2 (6 bases). This sequence was found in an adult with diffuse large B cell lymphoma. What was sequenced was tumor tissue. The CDR3 nucleotides are TGCGCCAGCAGCTTGGCCGGTGGGACTAGCACAGATACGCAGTATTTT. Translated: CASSLAGGTSTDTQYF.